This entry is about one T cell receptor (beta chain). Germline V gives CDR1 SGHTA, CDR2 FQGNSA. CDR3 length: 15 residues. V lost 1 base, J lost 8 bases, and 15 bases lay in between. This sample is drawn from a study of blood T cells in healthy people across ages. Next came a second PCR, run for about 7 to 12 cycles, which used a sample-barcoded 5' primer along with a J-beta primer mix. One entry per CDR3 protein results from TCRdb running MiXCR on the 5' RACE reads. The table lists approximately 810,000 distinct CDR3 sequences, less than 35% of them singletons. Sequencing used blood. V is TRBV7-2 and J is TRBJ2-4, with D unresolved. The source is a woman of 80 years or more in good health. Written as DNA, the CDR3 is TGTGCCAGCAGCTTAGTGTCTAAGCCCAAGGACATTCAGTACTTC. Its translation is CASSLVSKPKDIQYF. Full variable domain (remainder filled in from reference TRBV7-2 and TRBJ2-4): GAGVSQSPSNKVTEKGKDVELRCDPISGHTALYWYRQSLGQGLEFLIYFQGNSAPDKSGLPSDRFSAERTGGSVSTLTIQRTQQEDSAVYLCASSLVSKPKDIQYFGAGTRLSVL.